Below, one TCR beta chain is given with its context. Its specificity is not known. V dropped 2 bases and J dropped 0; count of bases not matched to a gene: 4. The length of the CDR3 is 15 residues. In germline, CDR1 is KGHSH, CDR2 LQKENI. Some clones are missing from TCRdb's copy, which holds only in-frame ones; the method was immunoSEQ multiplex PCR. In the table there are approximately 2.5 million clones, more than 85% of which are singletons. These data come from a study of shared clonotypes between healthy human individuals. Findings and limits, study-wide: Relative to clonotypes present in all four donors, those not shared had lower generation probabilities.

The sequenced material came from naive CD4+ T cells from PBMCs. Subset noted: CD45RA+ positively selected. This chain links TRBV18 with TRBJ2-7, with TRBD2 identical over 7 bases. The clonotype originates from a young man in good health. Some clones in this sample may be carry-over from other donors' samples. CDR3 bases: TGTGCCAGCTCACCATCCAGGGACTACTCCTACGAGCAGTACTTC. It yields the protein CASSPSRDYSYEQYF.